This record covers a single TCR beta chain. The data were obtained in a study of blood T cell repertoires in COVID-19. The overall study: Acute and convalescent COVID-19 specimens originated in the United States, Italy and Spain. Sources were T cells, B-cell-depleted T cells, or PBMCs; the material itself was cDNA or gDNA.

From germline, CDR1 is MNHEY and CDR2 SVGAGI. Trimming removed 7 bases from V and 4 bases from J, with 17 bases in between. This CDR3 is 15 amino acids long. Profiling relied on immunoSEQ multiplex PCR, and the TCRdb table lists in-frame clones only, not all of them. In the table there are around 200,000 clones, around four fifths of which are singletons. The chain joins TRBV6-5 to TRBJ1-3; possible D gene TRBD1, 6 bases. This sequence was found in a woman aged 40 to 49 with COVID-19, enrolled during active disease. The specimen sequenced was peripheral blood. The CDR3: CASTNLRGSGNTIYF. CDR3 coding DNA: TGTGCCAGCACCAATTTAAGGGGGTCCGGAAACACCATATATTTT.